This is a list of T cell receptor beta chains from one sample in a study of T cells in Graves' hyperthyroidism and ophthalmopathy. MiXCR, applied by TCRdb to the multiplex PCR reads, yields one record per CDR3 protein. The repertoire holds under 650,000 distinct CDR3 sequences, with around 16% as singletons. Sequencing was done on a sample of blood. Receptors were obtained from a woman between 25 and 40 years old with Graves' hyperthyroidism. CDR3s include the opening cysteine and the closing phenylalanine or tryptophan. D genes are given only for firm matches. Clone size is shown for a subset of rows, as once, few, many or a class of expanded clone.

TRBD1	TRBV18	TRBJ1-1	.	15	CASSTSGTGVTEAFF	TGTGCCAGCTCAACCTCCGGGACAGGGGTCACTGAAGCTTTCTTT
.	TRBV29-1	TRBJ2-3	.	14	CSVEDGRSTDTQYF	TGCAGCGTTGAAGATGGCCGAAGCACAGATACGCAGTATTTT
.	TRBV28	TRBJ2-7	many	14	CASTGGLRSYEQYF	TGTGCCAGCACCGGGGGGCTGAGGTCCTACGAGCAGTACTTC
.	TRBV13	TRBJ2-7	few	14	CASSPTGRSYEQYF	TGTGCCAGCAGCCCAACGGGCCGCTCTTACGAGCAGTACTTC
.	TRBV20-1	TRBJ1-2	.	14	CSASASMGNYGYTF	TGCAGTGCTTCCGCCTCCATGGGTAACTATGGCTACACCTTC
.	TRBV5-1	TRBJ2-7	many	13	CASSLFASYEQYF	TGCGCCAGCAGCTTGTTCGCCTCCTACGAGCAGTACTTC
.	TRBV20-1	TRBJ1-1	few	14	CSAQTGTENTEAFF	TGCAGTGCTCAAACCGGGACGGAGAACACTGAAGCTTTCTTT
.	TRBV5-5	TRBJ1-5	.	14	CASSNGQTNQPQHF	TGTGCCAGCAGCAACGGACAGACCAATCAGCCCCAGCATTTT
.	TRBV28	TRBJ2-1	many	13	CASSHPPSNEQFF	TGTGCCAGCAGTCACCCCCCCAGTAACGAGCAGTTCTTC
TRBD2	TRBV9	TRBJ2-2	.	17	CASSSRLAGVRTGELFF	TGTGCCAGCAGCTCCCGACTAGCGGGAGTTAGAACCGGGGAGCTGTTTTTT
TRBD1	TRBV29-1	TRBJ1-1	.	12	CSVDHRGPEAFF	TGCAGCGTTGACCACAGGGGACCTGAAGCTTTCTTT
.	TRBV29-1	TRBJ1-1	many	11	CSFHTNTEAFF	TGCAGCTTTCATACGAACACTGAAGCTTTCTTT
.	TRBV20-1	TRBJ1-6	.	9	CSARFPLHF	TGCAGTGCTAGGTTTCCCCTCCACTTT
TRBD2	TRBV7-2	TRBJ2-5	many	14	CASQSGRGGETQYF	TGTGCCAGCCAAAGCGGGAGAGGGGGAGAGACCCAGTACTTC
.	TRBV20-1	TRBJ2-4	many	13	CSAQPGGKNIQYF	TGCAGTGCACAGCCGGGTGGCAAAAACATTCAGTACTTC
.	TRBV3-1	TRBJ1-2	many	13	CASSQDSASGYTF	TGTGCCAGCAGCCAAGATTCGGCGTCTGGCTACACCTTC
TRBD2	TRBV10-3	TRBJ2-7	.	16	CAISGTGLAGGYEQYF	TGTGCCATCAGTGGGACGGGACTAGCGGGAGGGTACGAGCAGTACTTC
.	TRBV7-3	TRBJ2-7	few	13	CASSLTSVNEQYF	TGTGCCAGCAGCTTAACCAGCGTCAATGAGCAGTACTTC
TRBD2	TRBV11-1	TRBJ2-2	many	18	CASSLESRLAEYTGELFF	TGTGCCAGCAGCTTAGAGAGTCGACTAGCGGAATACACCGGGGAGCTGTTTTTT
.	TRBV2	TRBJ2-7	many	13	CASSPIFSYEQYF	TGTGCCAGCAGCCCGATATTCTCCTACGAGCAGTACTTC
TRBD1	TRBV6-1	TRBJ2-3	.	13	CASSHRGADTQYF	TGTGCCAGCAGCCACAGGGGCGCAGATACGCAGTATTTT
TRBD1	TRBV28	TRBJ1-6	few	14	CASSTTGINSPLHF	TGTGCCAGCAGCACGACAGGGATCAATTCACCCCTCCACTTT
.	TRBV3-1	TRBJ2-7	few	13	CASSSGIFYEQYF	TGTGCCAGCAGCTCCGGGATCTTCTACGAGCAGTACTTC
.	TRBV7-2	TRBJ2-3	many	16	CASSPQGFSGTDTQYF	TGTGCCAGCAGCCCCCAGGGGTTCTCGGGCACAGATACGCAGTATTTT
TRBD2	TRBV12-5	TRBJ2-1	few	15	CASALGLADPNEQFF	TGTGCTAGTGCCTTGGGACTAGCGGACCCCAATGAGCAGTTCTTC
.	TRBV6-1	TRBJ1-3	.	12	CASSPRGADIYF	TGTGCCAGCAGTCCCAGGGGTGCGGACATATATTTT
TRBD1	TRBV18	TRBJ1-1	many	13	CASSPPGQGGAFF	TGTGCCAGCTCACCTCCTGGACAGGGTGGAGCTTTCTTT
.	TRBV7-2	TRBJ2-5	many	13	CASRSTSQETQYF	TGTGCCAGCAGATCCACTAGCCAAGAGACCCAGTACTTC
.	TRBV6-2/TRBV6-3	TRBJ1-6	few	17	CASSYEQGKERNSPLHF	TGTGCCAGCAGTTACGAACAGGGAAAGGAAAGGAATTCACCCCTCCACTTT